Presented here are 4 T cell receptor beta chains from one specimen sequenced in a study of shared clonotypes between healthy human individuals. Data came from immunoSEQ multiplex PCR; TCRdb stores just in-frame clones and leaves some out. The sample has 850,000 to 1,200,000 clones; around four fifths are singletons. Material for sequencing was memory CD4+ T cells sorted from blood. Noted subset: CD45RA-negative fraction. These receptors were taken from a man aged 18 to 35 in good health.

This chain joins TRBV6-5 and TRBJ1-1; perhaps TRBD1 as D (5 bases). Trimming left V 5 bases short and J 6 bases short, with 10 bases between. The length of the CDR3 is 12 residues. CDR1 and CDR2 from the germline V gene are MNHEY and SVGAGI. The CDR3 region is CASSHGGSEAFF. CDR3 in DNA: TGTGCCAGCAGTCACGGGGGGTCTGAAGCTTTCTTT.

Comment on this clone: Other nucleotide sequences in the sample specify the same CDR3. The chain combines TRBV5-1 with TRBJ2-5, with D maybe TRBD2 (5 bases). V shed 0 bases and J shed 4 bases, with 7 bases lying between them. Germline V gene lookup returns CDR1 SGHRS and CDR2 YFSETQ. The CDR3 sequence is 13 residues long. The CDR3, as DNA: TGCGCCAGCAGCTTGGGCAGCGGAGAGACCCAGTACTTC. This translates into CASSLGSGETQYF.

This chain links TRBV10-3 with TRBJ1-5, with D perhaps TRBD1 (5 bases). CDR1 and CDR2 from the germline V gene are ENHRY and SYGVKD. V was cut by 3 bases and J by 6 bases, with 15 bases left in between. The CDR3 covers 15 residues. CDR3 residues: CAISEWGGVGQPQHF. CDR3 DNA sequence: TGTGCCATCAGTGAATGGGGGGGAGTGGGTCAGCCCCAGCATTTT.

Comment on this clone: The junction does not match germline at one end; this may be a read error. The genes are TRBV7-7 and TRBJ2-1; 9 positions agree with TRBD2. Germline V gene sequence: CDR1 SSHAT, CDR2 FNYEAQ (reference sequence). The CDR3 length is 15 residues. Written as DNA, the CDR3 is TGTGCTAGCAGCTTAGCAAGCGGGGGGTGGAATGAGCAGTTCTTC. The encoded protein is CASSLASGGWNEQFF.